The T cell receptor (beta chain) under discussion was sequenced for a study of CD8 T cells in ankylosing spondylitis. This clonotype was seen repeatedly, ten times or more. Its antigen is currently unknown. Germline assignment: CDR1 SGHTA and CDR2 FQGNSA. V lost 5 bases and J 7 bases, leaving 16 bases between the germline ends. This CDR3 has 14 residues. Broader study findings: Past research had described some motif variants in reactive arthritis synovial fluid and blood. Ankylosing spondylitis blood appeared to carry a characteristic TCR beta motif of 7 or 8 highly homologous variants.

Preparation of TCR beta libraries was done by quantitative 5'-RACE with molecular barcodes. TCRdb re-called the 5' RACE reads with MiXCR, one entry per CDR3 protein. The table includes about 510,000 distinct CDR3 sequences, roughly 5.3% detected once. Sequenced input: blood, either unsorted or a sorted T cell fraction (not recorded which). The origin of this receptor is a male donor with ankylosing spondylitis. The V and J genes are TRBV7-2 and TRBJ2-3; D may be TRBD1 or TRBD2 (6 bases each). Here the CDR3 reads CASSPLGGRNTQYF. The CDR3 coding sequence is TGTGCCAGCAGCCCCCTTGGGGGGCGTAATACGCAGTATTTT.